This T cell receptor (beta chain) was obtained from a study of T cells in Graves' hyperthyroidism and ophthalmopathy. Study overall: Peripheral blood was collected at initial diagnosis, before any treatment.

There are 12 residues in the CDR3. V lost 0 bases and J lost 11, with 10 bases in between. Germline V CDR1 and CDR2: WSHSY, SAAADI. TCR beta CDR3 regions were amplified from RNA transcripts. Carried out on the TCR CDR3, a first-round RT-PCR used the HTBI primer set. TCRdb itself ran the multiplex PCR reads through MiXCR, one entry per CDR3 protein. The sample contains some 500,000 distinct CDR3 sequences, approximately 14% of which appear only once. For this clonotype: Its target is not known.

Overall study findings and caveats: Progression to ophthalmopathy was predicted a median of approximately 6.4 months early.

Source material: blood. The receptor was derived from a woman aged 18 to 35 with Graves' hyperthyroidism. The chain employs TRBV10-2 and TRBJ1-1, with D uncertain. CDR3 loop: CASSESGYAAFF. In nucleotides, the CDR3 is TGCGCCAGCAGTGAGTCGGGATATGCGGCTTTCTTT.